This T cell receptor beta chain came from a study of blood T cells in healthy people across ages. This clonotype was seen ten or more times. Its antigen is not known. Healthy Caucasian individuals from Russia aged 6 to 90 served as donors. Next came a second PCR, run for about 7 to 12 cycles, which used a sample-barcoded 5' primer along with a J-beta primer mix. There were at least 2.5 million CDR3-containing paired-end reads obtained from each sample. TCRdb re-called the 5' RACE reads through MiXCR, storing one row per CDR3 protein. This table holds approximately 730,000 distinct CDR3 sequences, more than 40% found once. Germline V lookup: CDR1 LGHDT, CDR2 YNNKEL (reference sequence). The CDR3 covers 15 residues. After removal of 4 bases from V and 5 bases from J, the junction contained 6 bases not matched to a gene. Study-level results: Conclusively comparing naive with antigen-experienced cells was impossible with unsorted PBMCs.

The clonotype comes from an older woman in good health. The sequencing sample was made of blood. The chain links TRBV3-1 to TRBJ2-7, with 12 positions matching TRBD1. CDR3 nucleotide sequence: TGTGCCAGCAGCCTTCTCGGGACAGGGGGCAACGAGCAGTACTTC. This gives the protein CASSLLGTGGNEQYF.